The present entry profiles one TCR beta chain with its context. The antigen is undetermined. This CDR3 region has 15 residues. CDR1 is MNHEY, CDR2 SVGAGI, per germline. The germline V and J ends were trimmed by 0 bases and 6 bases, with 12 bases remaining between them. Donors, healthy HIV-negative adults, lacked recent acute infections or vaccinations. The authors loaded around 220 ng DNA, roughly 27,000 T cell genomes, into sorted-subset replicate PCRs. In the source study's methods: There were no quality scores in the junction-only immunoSEQ sequences, so filtering differed. The repertoire was sequenced with immunoSEQ multiplex PCR; TCRdb's copy has only in-frame clones and lacks some. From that table come the V and J calls and clone size; the DNA was used to work out D and trimming. The sample includes around 700,000 clones, more than 70% seen only once; the top ten take under 2%. The data belong to a study of shared clonotypes between healthy human individuals.

General study points: Relative to memory subsets, naive subsets generally showed larger estimated richness.

The sample taken for sequencing was memory CD4+ T cells sorted from blood. Specified subset: CD45RA-negative fraction. V is TRBV6-5 and J is TRBJ1-5; the D gene is possibly TRBD1 (6 bases). This TCR was recovered from a woman aged 25 to 45 in good health. The CDR3 nucleotides are TGTGCCAGCAGTTACTCGATAGGGGGGGGTCAGCCCCAGCATTTT. Protein product: CASSYSIGGGQPQHF.